This TCR beta chain was documented in a study of blood T cell repertoires in COVID-19. About the study: There were acute and convalescent COVID-19 samples, and they came from the United States, Italy and Spain. Sample material is recorded as cDNA or gDNA derived from T cells, B-cell-depleted T cells, or PBMCs.

Germline V gene data show CDR1 as SEHNR and CDR2 as FQNEAQ (reference sequence). The CDR3 covers 14 residues. V shed 10 bases and J 0 bases; nucleotides not matched to a gene: 7. Original processing notes: Counts of nucleated cells, estimated from reference gene primer amplification, were obtained. Assay used: immunoSEQ multiplex PCR; TCRdb lists only in-frame clones, some missing. V and J calls and clone size come straight from that table; D and trimming were deduced from the DNA. Among around 42,000 clones listed, around 84% were seen once. Sequenced input: peripheral blood. This receptor was taken from a woman in her 70s in a cohort sampled during active COVID-19. J is TRBJ2-3 and V is TRBV7-9, with TRBD2 identical over 7 bases. The DNA of the CDR3 is TGTGCCACCAATAGGGAGGGGAGCACAGATACGCAGTATTTT. This translates into CATNREGSTDTQYF.